Shown below are 21 T cell receptor beta chains from a single sample sequenced in a study of T cells in Graves' hyperthyroidism and ophthalmopathy. Amplified TCR beta CDR3 regions derived from RNA transcripts. HTBI primers were used for first-round RT-PCR of the TCR CDR3. TCRdb passed the multiplex PCR reads through MiXCR, listing each CDR3 protein once. The sample has 250,000 to 350,000 distinct CDR3 sequences, about 20% seen once; the top ten hold about 60%. Specimen: blood. These receptors came from a man aged 30 to 45 with Graves' ophthalmopathy.

This clonotype has at least ten counts. V gene TRBV20-1 combines with J gene TRBJ2-7, with D perhaps TRBD1 or TRBD2 (5 bases each). With 5 bases removed from V and 3 bases from J, the gap between germline ends came to 8 bases. Germline V lookup: CDR1 DFQATT, CDR2 SNEGSKA (reference sequence). CDR3 length: 11 residues. CDR3 sequence reads: CSAGGGYEQYF. CDR3 nucleotides: TGCAGTGCTGGTGGGGGCTACGAGCAGTACTTC.

This clonotype was recorded many times. The genes are TRBV20-1 and TRBJ1-3; D is possibly TRBD1 (5 bases). The V end was cut by 5 bases, the J end by 9 bases, with 17 bases between. Looked up from germline, CDR1 is DFQATT and CDR2 is SNEGSKA (reference sequence). CDR3 length: 13 amino acids. CDR3 amino acids: CSAPGQRGGTIYF. The DNA for the CDR3 is TGCAGTGCTCCGGGTCAAAGGGGAGGCACCATATATTTT.

This clonotype was picked up a small number of times. The gene calls are TRBV12-3 or TRBV12-4 and TRBJ2-7, with TRBD2 matching over 11 bases. The CDR3 sequence is 16 residues long. The V and J ends lost 5 bases and 5 bases, in that order; junction bases with no gene match: 11. CDR3 protein: CASSPSGRRFGDEQYF. Here the CDR3 DNA reads TGTGCCAGCAGTCCTAGCGGGAGGCGCTTCGGGGACGAGCAGTACTTC.

In this sample, this clonotype turned up a few times. This rearrangement joins TRBV6-5 to TRBJ2-3, with a tentative D call TRBD1 (5 bases). CDR3 length equals 13 residues. Trimming pared 8 bases from V and 6 bases from J, leaving 15 bases between. Germline lookup yields CDR1 MNHEY and CDR2 SVGAGI. The CDR3: CASRQGGLDTQYF. As DNA, the CDR3 is TGTGCCAGCCGCCAGGGTGGGTTGGATACGCAGTATTTT.

Concerning this clonotype: An end of the junction differs from the germline gene, which may be a read error. The rearrangement joins TRBV18 to TRBJ2-2; D may be TRBD2 (5 bases). Germline V lookup: CDR1 KGHSH, CDR2 LQKENI. The CDR3 is 13 residues long. CDR3 sequence: CASSVKGTGELSF. The CDR3 DNA reads TGTGCCAGCTCAGTAAAGGGCACCGGGGAGCTGTCTTTT.

This clonotype appeared many times. This sequence joins TRBV30 and TRBJ2-7, with 8 positions matching TRBD1. The V gene's germline CDR1 is GTSNPN and CDR2 SVGIG (reference sequence). The CDR3 runs 15 residues. V trimming: 4 bases; J trimming: 1 base; junction bases outside the gene matches: 9. This CDR3 reads CAWTHGTGLSYEQYF. The CDR3 DNA sequence: TGTGCCTGGACCCACGGGACAGGCCTTTCCTACGAGCAGTACTTC.

A few counts support this clonotype. V usage is TRBV7-8 and J usage is TRBJ2-5, with TRBD1 as a possible D gene (5 bases). Trimming pared 5 bases from V and 4 bases from J, leaving 11 bases between. The CDR3 is made up of 13 amino acids. Germline-derived CDR1 and CDR2 are SGHVS and FQNEAQ. The CDR3 coding sequence is TGTGCCAGCAGCCGCGCCCAGGGAGAGACCCAGTACTTC. It yields the protein CASSRAQGETQYF. Full variable domain (rest looked up from reference TRBV7-8 and TRBJ2-5): GAGVSQSPRYKVAKRGQDVALRCDPISGHVSLFWYQQALGQGPEFLTYFQNEAQLDKSGLPSDRFFAERPEGSVSTLKIQRTQQEDSAVYLCASSRAQGETQYFGPGTRLLVL.

This clonotype was seen ten or more times. The J gene is TRBJ2-2, the V gene TRBV6-1; TRBD2 matches 10 bases. Germline V lookup: CDR1 MNHNS, CDR2 SASEGT. The junction had 6 bases not matched to a gene; V was cut back by 6 bases and J by 5 bases. This CDR3 has 15 residues. The CDR3 protein is CASRVAGGKTGELFF. CDR3 DNA: TGTGCCAGCAGAGTAGCGGGAGGCAAGACCGGGGAGCTGTTTTTT.

This clonotype has a handful of counts. This chain joins TRBV6-1 and TRBJ2-3, with D uncertain. Germline CDR1 MNHNS, CDR2 SASEGT. The CDR3 has 13 amino acids. V lost 0 bases and J 6 bases, leaving 7 bases between the germline ends. The CDR3 is CASSEATPDTQYF. In DNA form, the CDR3 reads TGTGCCAGCAGTGAAGCGACCCCGGATACGCAGTATTTT.

This clonotype was seen only a few times. The chain couples TRBV7-2 to TRBJ2-5, with 7 bases fitting TRBD2. V shed 1 base and J 14 bases; nucleotides not matched to a gene: 4. The CDR3 runs to 11 residues. Germline CDR1 SGHTA, CDR2 FQGNSA. The CDR3 bases are TGTGCCAGCAGCTTAGGGGGAGGGCGCTACTTC. It codes for CASSLGGGRYF.

This chain links TRBV28 with TRBJ2-3; 9 bases fit TRBD1. Germline CDR1 is MDHEN and CDR2 is SYDVKM. The CDR3 consists of 14 residues. The ends lost 6 bases at V and 6 bases at J; junction bases unmatched: 7. The CDR3 DNA reads as TGTGCCAGCAGCCCCCGACAGGGGGGGGATACGCAGTATTTT. As protein: CASSPRQGGDTQYF.

This clonotype was counted at least ten times. The rearrangement uses TRBV18 and TRBJ1-6, with TRBD1 as a possible D gene (5 bases). This CDR3 has 13 residues. V was shortened by 4 bases and J by 8 bases, with 9 bases between the two germline ends. Per germline, CDR1 KGHSH and CDR2 LQKENI. CDR3 sequence reads: CASSLGEHSPLHF. The CDR3 DNA reads as TGTGCCAGCTCACTGGGGGAGCATTCACCCCTCCACTTT.

The gene calls are TRBV20-1 and TRBJ2-7; 8 nucleotides align to TRBD2. This CDR3 has 14 residues. Germline CDR1 reads DFQATT; CDR2 reads SNEGSKA (reference sequence). Trimming at V came to 2 bases and at J to 0 bases, leaving 3 bases not matched to a gene. This CDR3 reads CSARSGGVSYEQYF. The CDR3, as DNA: TGCAGTGCTAGAAGCGGGGGTGTCTCCTACGAGCAGTACTTC.

This clonotype was counted between two and nine times. The chain recombines TRBV20-1 with TRBJ2-3; tentative D call: TRBD2 (6 bases). The CDR3 contains 15 residues. Looked up from germline, CDR1 is DFQATT and CDR2 is SNEGSKA (reference sequence). Trimming removed 2 bases at V and 2 bases at J, with 14 bases between. The chain's CDR3 is CSARPIAVHTDTQYF. The CDR3 nucleotides read TGCAGTGCTAGACCTATAGCGGTTCACACAGATACGCAGTATTTT.

This clonotype was detected ten times or more. The CDR3 region has the DNA TGCGCCAGCAATCTACGGACAGGGAGGGACAATGAGCAGTTCTTC. It encodes CASNLRTGRDNEQFF. The chain carries TRBV10-2 and TRBJ2-1, with a weak D call TRBD1 (8 bases). From germline, CDR1 is WSHSY and CDR2 SAAADI. The V end was cut by 7 bases, the J end by 5 bases, with 18 bases between. The CDR3 length is 15 residues.

This clonotype was counted only a few times. This chain links TRBV5-5 with TRBJ2-1; D may be TRBD2 (6 bases). V lost 4 bases to trimming and J lost 8 bases, with 16 bases between them. The germline V gene has CDR1 SGHKS and CDR2 YYEKEE (reference sequence). This CDR3 spans 14 amino acids. The DNA for the CDR3 is TGTGCCAGCAGCCGGGGACTGGGTAGTGATGAGCAGTTCTTC. It encodes CASSRGLGSDEQFF.

This clonotype was found many times. The chain employs TRBV6-1 and TRBJ2-2, with TRBD2 identical over 8 bases. This CDR3 is 15 amino acids long. V shed 6 bases and J 1 base; nucleotides not matched to a gene: 4. Germline-derived CDR1 and CDR2 are MNHNS and SASEGT. DNA of the CDR3: TGTGCCAGCAGAGAGAGCGGGAGGAACACCGGGGAGCTGTTTTTT. Its translation: CASRESGRNTGELFF.

The chain carries TRBV11-3 and TRBJ2-3, with D unresolved. Trimming took off 3 bases at V and 0 bases at J, with 10 bases between the two ends. CDR1 and CDR2 from the germline V gene are SGHNT and YENEEA. The CDR3 sequence is 15 residues long. CDR3 in DNA: TGTGCCAGCAGCTTCCAACTCTCTAGCACAGATACGCAGTATTTT. Translating gives CASSFQLSSTDTQYF.

The J gene is TRBJ2-7, the V gene TRBV19, with 8 bases fitting TRBD1. From germline, CDR1 is LNHDA and CDR2 SQIVND (reference sequence). V lost 4 bases and J lost 4; bases outside the gene matches: 6. There are 14 residues in the CDR3. The CDR3 region has the DNA TGTGCCAGTAGTACGGGACAGGCGGGGTACGAGCAGTACTTC. Its translation: CASSTGQAGYEQYF.

This clonotype was counted a few times. The V gene is TRBV27, the J gene TRBJ1-2; D is unclear. The germline V and J ends were trimmed by 2 bases and 1 base, with 14 bases remaining between them. The CDR3 totals 16 residues. Per germline, CDR1 MNHEY and CDR2 SMNVEV (reference sequence). The CDR3 loop reads CASSLDGRSFNYGYTF. CDR3 coding DNA: TGTGCCAGCAGTTTAGATGGCAGATCATTTAACTATGGCTACACCTTC.

The J gene is TRBJ2-1, the V gene TRBV4-2; a weak D match, TRBD1 (6 bases). The CDR3 is made up of 19 amino acids. The ends were cut back, 0 bases at V and 3 bases at J, with 21 bases in the middle. The V gene's germline CDR1 is LGHNA and CDR2 YNFKEQ. CDR3 amino acids: CASSQDWGTRTVDYNEQFF. The CDR3 DNA follows: TGTGCCAGCAGCCAAGATTGGGGAACTAGGACAGTAGACTACAATGAGCAGTTCTTC.